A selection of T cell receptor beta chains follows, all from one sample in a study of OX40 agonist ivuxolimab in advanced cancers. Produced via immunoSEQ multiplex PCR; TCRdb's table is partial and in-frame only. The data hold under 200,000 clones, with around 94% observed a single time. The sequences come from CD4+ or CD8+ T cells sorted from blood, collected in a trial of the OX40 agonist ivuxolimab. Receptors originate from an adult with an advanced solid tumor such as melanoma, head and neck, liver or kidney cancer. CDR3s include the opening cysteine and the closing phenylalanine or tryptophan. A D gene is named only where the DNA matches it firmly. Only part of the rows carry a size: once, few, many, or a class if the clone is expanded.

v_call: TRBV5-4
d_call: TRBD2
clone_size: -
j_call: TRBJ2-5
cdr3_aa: CASPPPVAGTQETQYF
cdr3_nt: TGTGCCAGTCCACCCCCTGTAGCGGGCACCCAAGAGACCCAGTACTTC

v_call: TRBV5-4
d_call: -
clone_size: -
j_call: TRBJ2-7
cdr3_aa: CASSLRGGRHEQYF
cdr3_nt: TGTGCCAGCAGCCTCCGAGGGGGGCGGCACGAGCAGTACTTC

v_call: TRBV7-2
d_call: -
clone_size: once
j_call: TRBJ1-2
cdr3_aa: CASSLAPGGYGYTF
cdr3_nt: TGTGCCAGCAGCTTAGCCCCGGGGGGCTATGGCTACACCTTC

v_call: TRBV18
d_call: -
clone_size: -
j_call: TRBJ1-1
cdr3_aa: CASSREETRAEAFF
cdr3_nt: TGTGCCAGCTCACGGGAGGAGACGCGGGCTGAAGCTTTCTTT

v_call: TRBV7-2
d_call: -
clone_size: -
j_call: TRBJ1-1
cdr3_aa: CASSLGGLNTEAFF
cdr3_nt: TGTGCCAGCAGCTTAGGGGGCTTGAACACTGAAGCTTTCTTT

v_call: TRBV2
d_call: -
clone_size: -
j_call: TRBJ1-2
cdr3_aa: CASNGPTTNSYGYTF
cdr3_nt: TGTGCCAGCAACGGACCAACCACAAACTCCTATGGCTACACCTTC

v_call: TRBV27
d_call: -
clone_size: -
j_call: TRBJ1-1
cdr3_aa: CASSLGGILSEAFF
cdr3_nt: TGTGCCAGCAGTTTAGGGGGCATACTTTCTGAAGCTTTCTTT

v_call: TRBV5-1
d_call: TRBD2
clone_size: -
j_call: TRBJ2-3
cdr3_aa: CASSLGTSGGTDTQYF
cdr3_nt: TGCGCCAGCAGCTTGGGGACGAGCGGGGGCACAGATACGCAGTATTTT

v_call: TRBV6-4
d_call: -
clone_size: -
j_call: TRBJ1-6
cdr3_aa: CASSAGIGNSPLHF
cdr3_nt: TGTGCCAGCAGTGCGGGAATCGGTAATTCACCCCTCCACTTT

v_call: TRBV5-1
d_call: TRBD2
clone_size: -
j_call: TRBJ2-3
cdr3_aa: CASSSSGTSGSGTDTQYF
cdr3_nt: TGCGCCAGCAGCTCGAGCGGGACTAGCGGGAGTGGCACAGATACGCAGTATTTT